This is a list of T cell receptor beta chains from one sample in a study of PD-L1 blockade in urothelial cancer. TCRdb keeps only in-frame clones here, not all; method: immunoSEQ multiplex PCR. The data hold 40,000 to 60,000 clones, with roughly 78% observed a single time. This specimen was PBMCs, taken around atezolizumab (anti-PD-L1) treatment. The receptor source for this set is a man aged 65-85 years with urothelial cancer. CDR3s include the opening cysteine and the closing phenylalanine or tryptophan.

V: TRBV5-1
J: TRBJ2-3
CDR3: CASSWTGSYAESTDTQYF

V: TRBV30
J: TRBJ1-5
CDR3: CAWSVLGARQPQHF

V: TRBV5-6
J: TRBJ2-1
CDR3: CASSFTNFDNEQFF

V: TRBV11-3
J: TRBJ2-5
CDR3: CASSLTGRETQYF

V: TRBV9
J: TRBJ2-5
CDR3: CASSAGQLQETQYF

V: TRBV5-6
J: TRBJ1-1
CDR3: CASSFDKRSNTEAFF

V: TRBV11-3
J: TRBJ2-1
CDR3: CASSLVGGGSSYNEQFF

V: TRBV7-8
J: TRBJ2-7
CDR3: CASSLVAYEQYF

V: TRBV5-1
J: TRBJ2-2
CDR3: CASSMTPGLPGGELFF

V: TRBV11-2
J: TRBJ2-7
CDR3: CASSLVLGGEQYF

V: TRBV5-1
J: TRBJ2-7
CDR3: CASSLEGDPSPGSYEQYF

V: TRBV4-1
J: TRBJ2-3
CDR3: CASSQVSSSQGYTQYF

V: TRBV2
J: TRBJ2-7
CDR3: CASSVLAIYEQYF

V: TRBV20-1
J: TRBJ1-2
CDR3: CSARLRYGYTF

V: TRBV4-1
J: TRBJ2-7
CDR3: CASSQLGVPALYEQYF

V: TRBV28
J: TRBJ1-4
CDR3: CASTESRGRSEKLFF